The 3 T cell receptor beta chains below all came from one sample that was sequenced in a study of cytomegalovirus exposure and HLA in healthy donors. Researchers ran the PCR with 60 Vbeta and 13 Jbeta primers. Method: immunoSEQ multiplex PCR; TCRdb's copy keeps in-frame clones and lacks some. There are over 120,000 clones in the sample; less than 85% occur only once, and under 2.5% lies in the top ten. The sample consisted of PBMCs. The source of these receptors is a woman aged 55 to 70 in good health and CMV-seropositive.

This clone was counted once. The rearrangement joins TRBV15 to TRBJ1-5; 7 bases align to TRBD1. CDR1 is LNHNV, CDR2 YYDKDF, per germline (reference sequence). Germline trimming cut 4 bases from V and 2 bases from J; bases unmatched to any gene: 5. This CDR3 contains 15 residues. The CDR3 sequence: CATSIIQGGNQPQHF. The DNA of the CDR3 is TGTGCCACCAGCATTATCCAGGGGGGCAATCAGCCCCAGCATTTT.

V gene TRBV6-1 combines with J gene TRBJ1-5; D remains unclear. The CDR3 has 12 residues. Trimming cost V 7 bases and J 3 bases, with 7 bases left between them. Germline loops: CDR1 MNHNS, CDR2 SASEGT. CDR3: CASTPNNQPQHF. CDR3 DNA: TGTGCCAGCACTCCTAACAATCAGCCCCAGCATTTT.

The chain has TRBV18 and TRBJ1-1, with 9 bases that match TRBD1. CDR3 length: 14 residues. The V gene's germline CDR1 is KGHSH and CDR2 LQKENI. The trim removed 8 bases at V and 5 bases at J, leaving 9 bases unmatched. The CDR3 loop is CASLSTGGRTEAFF. CDR3 sequence (DNA): TGTGCCAGCCTGAGCACAGGGGGCAGGACTGAAGCTTTCTTT.